The 18 T cell receptor beta chains presented below share a single source sample, sequenced in a study of CD8+ T cells in alopecia areata (dated by TCRdb to between 2018 and 2020). The library relied on the immunoSEQ multiplex PCR assay. For TCR sequencing, RNA was extracted from every sample and reverse transcribed into cDNA to serve as template. TCRdb took this table from immuneACCESS and kept in-frame rearrangements with V and J called. Such tables lack part of the clones; where checked against another copy, unresolved V genes explain under half of the gap, and the rest is unexplained. The table for this sample lists 120,000 or so clones; about 54% of them were counted only once. Roughly 30% of the sample belongs to the ten largest clones. The sample's time point label, in plain terms: approximately 4 weeks on oral tofacitinib. The treatment or condition label for this specimen denotes: oral pan-JAK inhibitor, 5-10 mg twice daily.

Sequencing was performed on CD8+ T cells sorted from blood, taken at week 4, from a patient treated with tofacitinib. Source of these receptors: a human donor with alopecia areata.

This clone was observed a handful of times. The chain employs TRBV4-2 and TRBJ2-1; D might be TRBD2 (7 bases). The V gene's germline CDR1 is LGHNA and CDR2 YNFKEQ. This CDR3 has 16 amino acids. The germline V and J ends were trimmed by 3 bases and 2 bases, with 14 bases remaining between them. The CDR3 nucleotides read TGTGCCAGCAGCCAGGACGGGGGGACAACCTACAATGAGCAGTTCTTC. It translates to CASSQDGGTTYNEQFF.

The chain employs TRBV7-3 and TRBJ1-5, with unresolved D. Germline values: CDR1 SGHTA, CDR2 FQGTGA. This CDR3 is 13 amino acids long. Trimming removed 11 bases from V and 4 bases from J, with 15 bases in between. This chain's CDR3 is CAGRDGENQPQHF. The CDR3 region has the DNA TGTGCCGGCCGCGACGGGGAAAATCAGCCCCAGCATTTT.

V and J are TRBV7-6 and TRBJ2-1, with 8 bases lining up with TRBD2. The CDR3 is 14 amino acids. V trimming: 1 base; J trimming: 6 bases; junction bases outside the gene matches: 2. The germline CDR1 and CDR2 sequences are SGHVS and FNYEAQ. The chain's CDR3 is CASSLGLASNEQFF. CDR3 DNA sequence: TGTGCCAGCAGCTTAGGACTAGCGTCCAATGAGCAGTTCTTC.

This chain joins TRBV4-1 and TRBJ1-1; D is possibly TRBD1 (5 bases). The CDR3 has 15 amino acids. Germline V gives CDR1 MGHRA, CDR2 YSYEKL. Trimming shortened V by 0 bases and J by 4 bases, and 12 bases separated the two germline ends. The CDR3 reads CASSQDPGQGTEAFF. In nucleotides, the CDR3 is TGCGCCAGCAGCCAAGATCCGGGGCAGGGCACTGAAGCTTTCTTT.

The rearrangement joins TRBV30 to TRBJ2-4; weak D call: TRBD2 (5 bases). The germline V and J ends were trimmed by 2 bases and 8 bases, with 13 bases remaining between them. CDR1 is GTSNPN and CDR2 is SVGIG in the germline V gene (reference sequence). The length of the CDR3 is 13 residues. The CDR3 sequence: CAWSWAPGDIQYF. Here the CDR3 DNA reads TGTGCCTGGAGTTGGGCCCCCGGGGACATTCAGTACTTC.

CDR3 DNA: TGTGCCAGCATGGGGGGACTAGACCACGAGCAGTACTTC. Protein: CASMGGLDHEQYF. The chain uses TRBV11-2 and TRBJ2-7, with 8 nucleotides matching TRBD2. The CDR3 has 13 residues. J was trimmed by 5 bases and V by 7 bases; bases with no gene match: 7. Germline-derived CDR1 and CDR2 are SGHAT and FQNNGV. Variable domain in full (rest from reference TRBV11-2 and TRBJ2-7): EAGVAQSPRYKIIEKRQSVAFWCNPISGHATLYWYQQILGQGPKLLIQFQNNGVVDDSQLPKDRFSAERLKGVDSTLKIQPAKLEDSAVYLCASMGGLDHEQYFGPGTRLTVT.

In its sample, this clone was seen a few times. In DNA, the CDR3 is TGTGCCTTAGGGGGAACCTATGGCTACACCTTC. This sequence encodes CALGGTYGYTF. This chain connects TRBV30 to TRBJ1-2; D might be TRBD1 (6 bases). V dropped 7 bases and J dropped 4 bases, with 10 bases sitting between them. This CDR3 has 11 residues. From germline, CDR1 is GTSNPN and CDR2 SVGIG (reference sequence).

This chain links TRBV27 with TRBJ2-1, with 9 nucleotides matching TRBD2. Germline V gene sequence: CDR1 MNHEY, CDR2 SMNVEV (reference sequence). Trimming cost V 6 bases and J 4 bases; bases outside gene matches: 13. CDR3 length: 17 residues. DNA of the CDR3: TGTGCCAGCAGCGCCGTGAGTAGCGGGGGACTTTACAATGAGCAGTTCTTC. Translation gives CASSAVSSGGLYNEQFF.

The chain uses TRBV9 and TRBJ2-7; the match to TRBD1 covers 9 bases. The CDR3 covers 14 residues. The ends lost 4 bases at V and 5 bases at J; junction bases unmatched: 7. Germline V gene lookup returns CDR1 SGDLS and CDR2 YYNGEE. CDR3 nucleotide sequence: TGTGCCAGCAGCCCCCCGGGACAGGGAAACGAGCAGTACTTC. It specifies CASSPPGQGNEQYF.

The V and J genes are TRBV28 and TRBJ1-2; 8 nucleotides align to TRBD1. The J segment lost 0 bases and the V segment lost 9 bases, leaving 18 bases of the junction unmatched. The CDR3 has 18 amino acids. The germline V gene has CDR1 MDHEN and CDR2 SYDVKM. CDR3 in amino acids: CASSSFRDRWKTNYGYTF. The CDR3 DNA is TGTGCCAGTTCATCCTTCCGGGACAGGTGGAAAACTAACTATGGCTACACCTTC.

This CDR3 is CAWSVPAYDFEQYF. CDR3 in DNA: TGTGCCTGGAGTGTGCCAGCGTACGACTTCGAGCAGTACTTC. The gene calls are TRBV30 and TRBJ2-5; D unresolved. The J call is uncertain, as TRBJ2-7 better fits the DNA end. The length of the CDR3 is 14 residues. Germline V gives CDR1 GTSNPN, CDR2 SVGIG (reference sequence).

This sequence joins TRBV30 and TRBJ2-2, with 9 bases matching TRBD2. Germline V gives CDR1 GTSNPN, CDR2 SVGIG (reference sequence). V lost 6 bases, J lost 0 bases, and 5 bases stayed unmatched. The CDR3 length is 15 residues. CDR3 coding DNA: TGTGCCTGTCGGGTAGCGGGGGCGAACACCGGGGAGCTGTTTTTT. Translated, it gives CACRVAGANTGELFF.

This rearrangement joins TRBV4-2 to TRBJ1-1; 7 positions match TRBD1. The V gene's germline CDR1 is LGHNA and CDR2 YNFKEQ. J gave up 1 base and V 6 bases, and 5 bases lay outside the gene matches. CDR3 length: 14 amino acids. The CDR3, as DNA: TGTGCCAGCAGATGGACAGGTGAGAACACTGAAGCTTTCTTT. It codes for CASRWTGENTEAFF.

The chain uses TRBV5-6 and TRBJ2-7, with 7 bases lining up with TRBD2. The CDR3 contains 15 residues. Germline V lookup: CDR1 SGHDT, CDR2 YYEEEE. Trimming cost V 5 bases and J 0 bases; bases outside gene matches: 8. The CDR3 DNA is TGTGCCAGCAGGGTATTCGGGGGGTCCTCCTACGAGCAGTACTTC. Its protein is CASRVFGGSSYEQYF.

This sequence joins TRBV4-1 and TRBJ2-7; a weak D match, TRBD2 (5 bases). Trimming removed 1 base at V and 2 bases at J, with 18 bases between. The CDR3 loop spans 17 amino acids. Germline-derived CDR1 and CDR2 are MGHRA and YSYEKL. This CDR3 is CASSQVPAGQVTYEQYF. CDR3 nucleotides: TGCGCCAGCAGCCAAGTGCCCGCGGGTCAGGTTACCTACGAGCAGTACTTC.

The chain is built from TRBV29-1 and TRBJ1-4, with D unclear. The CDR3 totals 14 residues. V dropped 4 bases and J dropped 0 bases, with 9 bases sitting between them. CDR1 and CDR2 (germline): SQVTM, ANQGSEA. CDR3 in amino acids: CSVGGGTTNEKLFF. For the CDR3, the DNA is TGCAGCGTTGGCGGCGGTACAACTAATGAAAAACTGTTTTTT.

This clone showed up just a few times. The V call is TRBV29-1, the J call TRBJ1-2; possibly TRBD1 for D (5 bases). Germline values: CDR1 SQVTM, CDR2 ANQGSEA. Trimming left V 6 bases short and J 7 bases short, with 12 bases between. This CDR3 region has 11 residues. CDR3 nucleotides: TGCAGCGTCCTCGACAGTGCTGGCTACACCTTC. Its protein is CSVLDSAGYTF.

This clone appeared a few times. The CDR3 sequence is CSVVLHSASSYNEQFF. CDR3 nucleotides: TGCAGCGTTGTGCTCCATAGCGCGAGCTCCTACAATGAGCAGTTCTTC. The chain has TRBV29-1 and TRBJ2-1, with D possibly matching TRBD2 (5 bases). Germline V lookup: CDR1 SQVTM, CDR2 ANQGSEA. Trimming took 4 bases from V and 0 from J, leaving 16 bases between them. This CDR3 spans 16 amino acids.